These T cell receptor beta chains were read from a single sample in a study of CD8 T cells in Susac syndrome. From the immunoSEQ multiplex PCR reads, TCRdb called clonotypes with MiXCR, one entry per CDR3 protein. The table records about 50,000 distinct CDR3 sequences, 93% of them present only once. The source material was CD8+ T cells from PBMCs. These receptors all come from a human donor with multiple sclerosis. Each CDR3 is given with its conserved first and last residue. Each record gives: clone size, V gene, J gene, D gene, CDR3 protein, CDR3 DNA. The D gene is left open where the match is weak. Only part of the rows carry a size: once, few, many, or a class if the clone is expanded.

few	TRBV2	TRBJ2-2	TRBD1	CASIPTGAGTGELFF	TGTGCCAGCATCCCGACAGGGGCGGGAACCGGGGAGCTGTTTTTT
-	TRBV29-1	TRBJ2-1	-	CSVEGGASDRDFNEQFF	TGCAGCGTTGAGGGGGGGGCCTCGGACAGGGATTTCAATGAGCAGTTCTTC
-	TRBV5-1	TRBJ1-2	TRBD1	CASSLAGGGYTF	TGCGCCAGCAGCTTGGCAGGGGGCGGCTACACCTTC
-	TRBV5-1	TRBJ1-1	-	CASSWTGQLNTEAFF	TGCGCCAGCAGCTGGACGGGACAACTGAACACTGAAGCTTTCTTT
-	TRBV19	TRBJ1-5	-	CASSTYPNQPQHF	TGTGCCAGTAGTACGTACCCAAATCAGCCCCAGCATTTT
-	TRBV2	TRBJ1-2	-	CASSQQGSLYGYTF	TGTGCCAGCAGTCAACAGGGTTCTCTCTATGGCTACACCTTC
-	TRBV7-9	TRBJ2-2	-	CASRSSYTGELFF	TGTGCCAGCAGGTCATCTTACACCGGGGAGCTGTTTTTT
-	TRBV3-1	TRBJ1-5	-	CASSSVGWAPQPQHF	TGTGCCAGCAGCTCGGTAGGATGGGCTCCTCAGCCCCAGCATTTT
-	TRBV12-3/TRBV12-4	TRBJ1-2	-	CASDGLYGYTF	TGTGCCAGCGACGGCCTCTATGGCTACACCTTC
-	TRBV27	TRBJ1-1	-	CASSLAGNTEAFF	TGTGCCAGCAGTTTAGCAGGGAACACTGAAGCTTTCTTT
once	TRBV30	TRBJ1-1	TRBD1	CAWGDREWAEAFF	TGTGCCTGGGGGGACAGGGAATGGGCTGAAGCTTTCTTT
-	TRBV7-8	TRBJ2-7	-	CASSLTRKGGEQYF	TGTGCCAGCAGCTTAACCCGAAAAGGAGGCGAGCAGTACTTC
once	TRBV27	TRBJ1-6	-	CASSLGSNSPLHF	TGTGCCAGCAGTTTAGGCAGTAATTCACCCCTCCACTTT
-	TRBV28	TRBJ2-7	-	CASSPRIVIYEQYF	TGTGCCAGCAGTCCGCGCATAGTGATTTACGAGCAGTACTTC
once	TRBV7-9	TRBJ2-1	-	CASSLSADYEQFF	TGTGCCAGCAGCTTGTCAGCGGACTATGAGCAGTTCTTC
-	TRBV5-6	TRBJ1-4	-	CASSLERVANEKLFF	TGTGCCAGCAGCTTGGAGAGGGTGGCTAATGAAAAACTGTTTTTT
few	TRBV20-1	TRBJ2-7	TRBD1	CSARGTGDYEQYF	TGCAGTGCTAGGGGAACAGGGGACTACGAGCAGTACTTC
-	TRBV5-1	TRBJ2-3	-	CASSLVRGVTDTQYF	TGCGCCAGCAGCTTGGTAAGGGGGGTCACAGATACGCAGTATTTT
-	TRBV30	TRBJ1-1	-	CAWEHTEAFF	TGTGCCTGGGAACACACTGAAGCTTTCTTT
once	TRBV27	TRBJ2-4	TRBD2	CASSFGGGSKNIQYF	TGTGCCAGCAGTTTCGGCGGGGGGTCCAAAAACATTCAGTACTTC
once	TRBV29-1	TRBJ2-3	-	CSVLVSDTQYF	TGCAGCGTTTTAGTGTCAGATACGCAGTATTTT
-	TRBV6-5	TRBJ1-1	-	CASSYSPGGTEAFF	TGTGCCAGCAGTTACTCCCCGGGGGGCACTGAAGCTTTCTTT
-	TRBV20-1	TRBJ2-7	-	CSAKDYRDVQNEQYF	TGCAGTGCTAAAGACTACCGGGACGTTCAGAACGAGCAGTACTTC
-	TRBV9	TRBJ2-1	TRBD2	CASSEGLASYNEQFF	TGTGCCAGCAGCGAGGGACTAGCCTCCTACAATGAGCAGTTCTTC
-	TRBV4-1	TRBJ1-5	-	CASSQDEAQPQHF	TGCGCCAGCAGCCAAGATGAGGCTCAGCCCCAGCATTTT
-	TRBV9	TRBJ2-1	-	CASTPGGLEFFDEQFF	TGTGCCAGCACCCCGGGGGGCCTCGAGTTCTTTGATGAGCAGTTCTTC
-	TRBV25-1	TRBJ2-7	-	CASIDPVAYEQYF	TGTGCCAGCATCGATCCCGTGGCCTACGAGCAGTACTTC
-	TRBV27	TRBJ1-6	TRBD1	CASSLYAGEGGFNSPLHF	TGTGCCAGCAGTTTATATGCAGGCGAAGGGGGCTTTAATTCACCCCTCCACTTT
-	TRBV6-1	TRBJ1-1	TRBD1	CASSLVTGGPTEAFF	TGTGCCAGCAGTCTAGTCACAGGGGGTCCCACTGAAGCTTTCTTT
-	TRBV4-1	TRBJ2-1	-	CASRAVGASYNEQFF	TGCGCCAGCAGAGCGGTCGGGGCCTCCTACAATGAGCAGTTCTTC
-	TRBV7-3	TRBJ1-1	-	CASSQGGVATEAFF	TGTGCCAGCAGCCAAGGGGGGGTGGCCACTGAAGCTTTCTTT
-	TRBV4-3	TRBJ2-7	TRBD1	CASSQDVHRGYEQYF	TGCGCCAGCAGCCAAGACGTCCACAGGGGCTACGAGCAGTACTTC
-	TRBV6-5	TRBJ2-3	-	CASSYDAASLDTQYF	TGTGCCAGCAGTTACGACGCAGCTTCATTGGATACGCAGTATTTT
-	TRBV19	TRBJ2-1	-	CASSKRLGDEQFF	TGTGCCAGTAGTAAACGGTTAGGCGATGAGCAGTTCTTC
-	TRBV4-3	TRBJ1-2	TRBD1	CASSQDLAGQDYGYTF	TGCGCCAGCAGCCAAGATCTTGCTGGACAGGACTATGGCTACACCTTC
-	TRBV12-3/TRBV12-4	TRBJ2-1	TRBD1	CASTGGTVPLHNEQFF	TGTGCCAGCACAGGGGGCACCGTCCCTTTACATAATGAGCAGTTCTTC
-	TRBV28	TRBJ2-7	-	CASSPHHPETYEQYF	TGTGCCAGCAGTCCTCACCACCCCGAGACCTACGAGCAGTACTTC
-	TRBV3-1	TRBJ2-1	TRBD2	CASSPPGLAGYNEQFF	TGTGCCAGCAGCCCTCCGGGACTAGCGGGCTACAATGAGCAGTTCTTC
-	TRBV4-3	TRBJ1-6	-	CASSQEGSTSDSPLHF	TGCGCCAGCAGCCAAGAGGGGTCCACTTCAGATTCACCCCTCCACTTT
-	TRBV7-9	TRBJ2-6	TRBD1	CASSSFDRGLSGANVLTF	TGTGCCAGCAGTTCTTTTGACAGGGGGCTCTCTGGGGCCAACGTCCTGACTTTC
-	TRBV4-3	TRBJ2-7	TRBD1	CASSRGQGGPYEQYF	TGCGCCAGCAGCCGAGGACAGGGGGGACCCTACGAGCAGTACTTC
-	TRBV11-2	TRBJ2-3	TRBD2	CASSRWAPGTSGGYTDTQYF	TGTGCCAGCAGCCGATGGGCCCCCGGGACTAGCGGGGGGTACACAGATACGCAGTATTTT
-	TRBV7-3	TRBJ2-1	-	CASSLGQGFFNEQFF	TGTGCCAGCAGCTTAGGCCAGGGCTTCTTCAATGAGCAGTTCTTC
-	TRBV28	TRBJ2-2	TRBD1	CASSNRGMNTGELFF	TGTGCCAGCAGCAACAGGGGAATGAACACCGGGGAGCTGTTTTTT
-	TRBV4-3	TRBJ2-7	-	CASSQSRGVSYEQYF	TGCGCCAGCAGCCAGAGCAGGGGGGTCTCCTACGAGCAGTACTTC
-	TRBV6-4	TRBJ2-1	-	CASSDSGYNEQFF	TGTGCCAGCAGTGACTCGGGGTACAATGAGCAGTTCTTC
-	TRBV20-1	TRBJ2-1	TRBD2	CSARDLAGVEQFF	TGCAGTGCTAGAGATCTAGCGGGGGTTGAGCAGTTCTTC
-	TRBV27	TRBJ2-7	TRBD1	CASTLKGDREFYEQYF	TGTGCCAGCACCCTGAAGGGGGACAGGGAGTTTTACGAGCAGTACTTC
once	TRBV6-2/TRBV6-3	TRBJ2-5	-	CASSYQWIWSQETQYF	TGTGCCAGCAGTTACCAGTGGATTTGGTCCCAAGAGACCCAGTACTTC